This T cell receptor beta chain was sequenced during a study of blood T cell repertoires in COVID-19. The wider study: PBMCs, B-cell-depleted T cells, or T cells were the source of the cDNA or gDNA that made up the material.

The V and J ends lost 4 bases and 3 bases respectively, with 9 bases between them. This CDR3 is built from 14 residues. Germline V gene sequence: CDR1 MGHDK, CDR2 SYGVNS. In the study's own analysis: Reference gene primer amplification gave estimated nucleated cell counts. Assay used: immunoSEQ multiplex PCR; TCRdb lists only in-frame clones, some missing. The V and J calls and clone size were taken over from that table, and D and trimming were inferred from the DNA. This sample has some 200,000 clones, with approximately 84% found just once. This clonotype was sampled from a man aged 45 to 65 with acute or convalescent COVID-19. Sequenced input: peripheral blood. The gene calls are TRBV25-1 and TRBJ1-4; TRBD1 might be the D (5 bases). CDR3 sequence reads: CASSVAGSNEKLFF. The CDR3 coding sequence is TGTGCCAGCAGTGTAGCAGGGTCTAATGAAAAACTGTTTTTT.